This TCR beta chain was captured by sequencing in a study of molecular identifiers for immune sequencing clone quantification. This clonotype was counted many times. V was pared by 0 bases and J by 3 bases, with 12 bases between. Germline CDR1 reads LGHNA; CDR2 reads YSLEER. This CDR3 comprises 15 residues. Previously described methods and listed TCR primers produced bulk TCR libraries. Each CDR3 protein gets one entry after TCRdb re-called the PCR reads with MiXCR. The sample has 40,000 to 45,000 distinct CDR3 sequences, approximately 21% seen once. The sample was naive CD8+ T cells from blood, with Jurkat cell RNA spiked in. The subset denotes: FACS-sorted CD8+CD4-CCR7+CD45RA+ naive T cells. The chain carries TRBV4-3 and TRBJ2-7; D is ambiguous. The source of this sequence is a human donor in good health. Some libraries in this study had Jurkat cell RNA spiked in. CDR3 protein: CASSQDIGIIYEQYF. In DNA form, the CDR3 reads TGCGCCAGCAGCCAAGATATAGGGATAATCTACGAGCAGTACTTC.